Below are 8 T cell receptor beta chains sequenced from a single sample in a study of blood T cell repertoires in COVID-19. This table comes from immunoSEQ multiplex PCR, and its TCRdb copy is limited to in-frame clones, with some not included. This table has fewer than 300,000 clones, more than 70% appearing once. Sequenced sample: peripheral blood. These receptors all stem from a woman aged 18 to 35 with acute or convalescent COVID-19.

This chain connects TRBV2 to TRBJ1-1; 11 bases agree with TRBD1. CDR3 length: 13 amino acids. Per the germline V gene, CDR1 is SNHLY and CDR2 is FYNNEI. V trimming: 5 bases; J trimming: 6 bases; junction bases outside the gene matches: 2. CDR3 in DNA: TGTGCCAGCAGTCCGGACAGGGGGCCTGAAGCTTTCTTT. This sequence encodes CASSPDRGPEAFF.

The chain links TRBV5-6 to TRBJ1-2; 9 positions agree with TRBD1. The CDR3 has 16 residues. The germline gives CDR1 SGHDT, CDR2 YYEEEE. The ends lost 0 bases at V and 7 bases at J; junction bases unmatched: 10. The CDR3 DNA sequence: TGTGCCAGCAGCTTGGCCCTACAGGGGGCGCCTTTTGGCTACACCTTC. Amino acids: CASSLALQGAPFGYTF.

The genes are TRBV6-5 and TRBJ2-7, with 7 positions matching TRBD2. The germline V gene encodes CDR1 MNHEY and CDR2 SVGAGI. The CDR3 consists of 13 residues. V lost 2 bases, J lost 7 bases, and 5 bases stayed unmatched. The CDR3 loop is CASSYGRGLEQYF. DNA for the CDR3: TGTGCCAGCAGTTACGGGCGGGGGTTGGAGCAGTACTTC.

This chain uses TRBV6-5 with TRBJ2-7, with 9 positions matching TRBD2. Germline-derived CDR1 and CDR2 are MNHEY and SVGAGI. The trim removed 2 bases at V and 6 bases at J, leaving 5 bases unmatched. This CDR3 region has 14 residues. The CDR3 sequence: CASSYVEGLAEQYF. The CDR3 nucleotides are TGTGCCAGCAGTTACGTCGAGGGACTAGCCGAGCAGTACTTC.

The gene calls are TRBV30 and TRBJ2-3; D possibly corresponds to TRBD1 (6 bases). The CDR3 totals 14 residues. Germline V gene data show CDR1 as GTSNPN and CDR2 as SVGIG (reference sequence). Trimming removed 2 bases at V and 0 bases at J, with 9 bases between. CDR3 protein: CAWSWDTSTDTQYF. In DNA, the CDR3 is TGTGCCTGGAGTTGGGACACAAGCACAGATACGCAGTATTTT.

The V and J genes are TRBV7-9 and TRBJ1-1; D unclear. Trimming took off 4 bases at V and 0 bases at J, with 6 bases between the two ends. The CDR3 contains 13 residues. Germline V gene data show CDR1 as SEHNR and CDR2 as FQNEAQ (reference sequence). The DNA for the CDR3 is TGTGCCAGCAGCTCCCTTATGAACACTGAAGCTTTCTTT. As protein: CASSSLMNTEAFF. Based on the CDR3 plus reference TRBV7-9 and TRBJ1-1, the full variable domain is DTGVSQNPRHKITKRGQNVTFRCDPISEHNRLYWYRQTLGQGPEFLTYFQNEAQLEKSRLLSDRFSAERPKGSFSTLEIQRTEQGDSAMYLCASSSLMNTEAFFGQGTRLTVV.

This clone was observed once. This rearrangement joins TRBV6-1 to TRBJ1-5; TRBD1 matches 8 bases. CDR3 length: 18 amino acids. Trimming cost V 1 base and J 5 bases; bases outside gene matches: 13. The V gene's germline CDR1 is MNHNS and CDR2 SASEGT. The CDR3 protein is CASSEGDRGPTWDQPQHF. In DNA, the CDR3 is TGTGCCAGCAGTGAAGGAGACAGGGGCCCAACCTGGGATCAGCCCCAGCATTTT.

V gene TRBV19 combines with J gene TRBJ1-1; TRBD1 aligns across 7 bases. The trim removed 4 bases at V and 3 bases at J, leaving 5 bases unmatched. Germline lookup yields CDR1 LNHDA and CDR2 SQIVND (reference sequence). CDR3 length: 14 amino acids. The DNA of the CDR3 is TGTGCCAGTAGTAGGGGACAGAGGTACACTGAAGCTTTCTTT. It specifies CASSRGQRYTEAFF. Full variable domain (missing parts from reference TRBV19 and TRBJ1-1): DGGITQSPKYLFRKEGQNVTLSCEQNLNHDAMYWYRQDPGQGLRLIYYSQIVNDFQKGDIAEGYSVSREKKESFPLTVTSAQKNPTAFYLCASSRGQRYTEAFFGQGTRLTVV.